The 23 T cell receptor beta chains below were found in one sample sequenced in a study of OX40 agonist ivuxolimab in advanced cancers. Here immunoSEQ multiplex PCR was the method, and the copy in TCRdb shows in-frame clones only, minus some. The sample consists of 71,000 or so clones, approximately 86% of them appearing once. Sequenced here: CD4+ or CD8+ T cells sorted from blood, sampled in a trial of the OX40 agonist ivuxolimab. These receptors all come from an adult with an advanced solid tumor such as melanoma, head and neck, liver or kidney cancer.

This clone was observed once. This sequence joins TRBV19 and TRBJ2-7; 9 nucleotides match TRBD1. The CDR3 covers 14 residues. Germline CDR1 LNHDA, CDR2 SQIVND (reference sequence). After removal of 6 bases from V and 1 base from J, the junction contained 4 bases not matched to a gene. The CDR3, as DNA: TGTGCCAGTAGCCTACAGGGGGCGTCCTACGAGCAGTACTTC. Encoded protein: CASSLQGASYEQYF.

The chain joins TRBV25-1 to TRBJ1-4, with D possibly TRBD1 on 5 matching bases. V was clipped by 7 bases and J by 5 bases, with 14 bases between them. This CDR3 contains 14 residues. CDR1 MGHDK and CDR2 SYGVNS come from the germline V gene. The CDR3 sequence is CASTVQGGNEKLFF. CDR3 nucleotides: TGTGCCAGCACTGTCCAGGGAGGGAATGAAAAACTGTTTTTT.

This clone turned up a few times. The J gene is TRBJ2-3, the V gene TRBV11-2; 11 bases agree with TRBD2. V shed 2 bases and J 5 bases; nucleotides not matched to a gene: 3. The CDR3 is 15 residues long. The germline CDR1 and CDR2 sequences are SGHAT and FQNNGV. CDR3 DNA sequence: TGTGCCAGCAGCTTAATAGCGGGGGGGCAAGATACGCAGTATTTT. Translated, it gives CASSLIAGGQDTQYF.

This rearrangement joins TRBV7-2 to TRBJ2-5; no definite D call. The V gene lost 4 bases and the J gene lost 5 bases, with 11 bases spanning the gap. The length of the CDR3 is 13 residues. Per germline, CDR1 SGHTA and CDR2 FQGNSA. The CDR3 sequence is CASSSNILETQYF. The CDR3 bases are TGTGCCAGCAGCTCCAATATCTTGGAGACCCAGTACTTC.

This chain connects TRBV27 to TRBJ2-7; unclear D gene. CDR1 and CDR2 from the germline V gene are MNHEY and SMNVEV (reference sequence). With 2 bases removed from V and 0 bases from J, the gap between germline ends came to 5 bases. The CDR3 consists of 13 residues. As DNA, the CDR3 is TGTGCCAGCAGTTTACGGAACTCCTACGAGCAGTACTTC. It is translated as CASSLRNSYEQYF.

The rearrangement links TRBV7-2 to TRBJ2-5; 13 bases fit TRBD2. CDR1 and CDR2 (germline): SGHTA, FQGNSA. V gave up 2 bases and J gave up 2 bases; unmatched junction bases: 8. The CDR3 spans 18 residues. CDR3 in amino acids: CASSLKWGTSGKQETQYF. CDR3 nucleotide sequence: TGTGCCAGCAGCTTAAAGTGGGGGACTAGCGGGAAACAAGAGACCCAGTACTTC.

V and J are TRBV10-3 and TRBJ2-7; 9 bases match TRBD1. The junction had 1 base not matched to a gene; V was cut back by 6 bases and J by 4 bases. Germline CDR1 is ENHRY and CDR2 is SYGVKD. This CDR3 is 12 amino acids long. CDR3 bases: TGTGCCATCAGGGACAGGGGTTACGAGCAGTACTTC. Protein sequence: CAIRDRGYEQYF.

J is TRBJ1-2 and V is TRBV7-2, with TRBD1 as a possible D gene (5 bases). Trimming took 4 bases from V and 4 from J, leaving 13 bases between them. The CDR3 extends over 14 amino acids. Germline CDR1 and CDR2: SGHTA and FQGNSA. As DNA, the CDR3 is TGTGCCAGCAGCTCCGGCCAGGGAGCCTATGGCTACACCTTC. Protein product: CASSSGQGAYGYTF.

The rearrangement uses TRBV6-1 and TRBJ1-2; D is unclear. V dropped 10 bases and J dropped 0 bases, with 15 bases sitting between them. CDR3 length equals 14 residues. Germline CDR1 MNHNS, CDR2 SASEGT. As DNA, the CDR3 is TGTGCCACTCCGACCGGTTCTACTAACTATGGCTACACCTTC. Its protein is CATPTGSTNYGYTF.

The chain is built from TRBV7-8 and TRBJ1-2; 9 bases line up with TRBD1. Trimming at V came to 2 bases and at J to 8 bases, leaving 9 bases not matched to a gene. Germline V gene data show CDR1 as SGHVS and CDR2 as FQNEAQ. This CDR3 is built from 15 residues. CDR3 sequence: CASSLRGQGLGGYTF. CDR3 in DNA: TGTGCCAGCAGCTTACGAGGACAGGGGCTTGGAGGCTACACCTTC.

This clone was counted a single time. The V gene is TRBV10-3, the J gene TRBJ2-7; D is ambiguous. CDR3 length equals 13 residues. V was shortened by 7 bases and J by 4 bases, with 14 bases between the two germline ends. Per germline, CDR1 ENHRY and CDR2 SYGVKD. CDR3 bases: TGTGCCATCATGGTCCCTGATACATACGAGCAGTACTTC. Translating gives CAIMVPDTYEQYF.

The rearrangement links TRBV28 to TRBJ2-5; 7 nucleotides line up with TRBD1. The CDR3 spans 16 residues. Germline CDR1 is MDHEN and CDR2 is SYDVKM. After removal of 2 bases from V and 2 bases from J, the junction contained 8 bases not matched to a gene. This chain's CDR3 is CASSLPRQGVQETQYF. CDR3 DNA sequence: TGTGCCAGCAGTTTACCCCGCCAGGGGGTTCAAGAGACCCAGTACTTC.

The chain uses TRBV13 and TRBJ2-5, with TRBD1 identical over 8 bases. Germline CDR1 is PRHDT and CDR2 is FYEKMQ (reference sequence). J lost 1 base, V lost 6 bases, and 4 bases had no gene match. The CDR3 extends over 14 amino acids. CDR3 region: CASRDRETQETQYF. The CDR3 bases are TGTGCCAGCAGGGACAGGGAAACCCAAGAGACCCAGTACTTC.

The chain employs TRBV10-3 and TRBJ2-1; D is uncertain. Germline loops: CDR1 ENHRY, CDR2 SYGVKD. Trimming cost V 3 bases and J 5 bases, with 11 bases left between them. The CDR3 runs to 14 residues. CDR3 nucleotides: TGTGCCATCAGTGAACAGAGGTCGGACAATGAGCAGTTCTTC. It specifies CAISEQRSDNEQFF.

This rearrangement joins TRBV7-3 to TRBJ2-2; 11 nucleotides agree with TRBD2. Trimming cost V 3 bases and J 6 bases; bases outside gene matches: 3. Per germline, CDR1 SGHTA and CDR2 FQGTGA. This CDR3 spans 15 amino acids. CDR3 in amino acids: CASSFRLAGSGELFF. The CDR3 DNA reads TGTGCCAGCAGCTTTAGACTAGCGGGGTCCGGGGAGCTGTTTTTT.

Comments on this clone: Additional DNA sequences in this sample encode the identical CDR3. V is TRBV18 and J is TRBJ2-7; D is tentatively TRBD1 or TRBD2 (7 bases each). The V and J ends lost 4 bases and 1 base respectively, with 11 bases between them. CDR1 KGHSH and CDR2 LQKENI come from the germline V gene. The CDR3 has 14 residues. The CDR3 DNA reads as TGTGCCAGCTCACGACAGGGAGGGTCCTACGAGCAGTACTTC. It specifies CASSRQGGSYEQYF.

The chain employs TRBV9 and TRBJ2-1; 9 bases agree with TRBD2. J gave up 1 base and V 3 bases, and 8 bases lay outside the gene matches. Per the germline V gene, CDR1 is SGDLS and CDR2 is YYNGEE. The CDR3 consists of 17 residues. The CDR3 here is CASSGGGSGSSYNEQFF. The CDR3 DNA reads TGTGCCAGCAGCGGAGGGGGTAGCGGGAGTTCCTACAATGAGCAGTTCTTC. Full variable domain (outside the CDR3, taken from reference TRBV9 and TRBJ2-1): DSGVTQTPKHLITATGQRVTLRCSPRSGDLSVYWYQQSLDQGLQFLIQYYNGEERAKGNILERFSAQQFPDLHSELNLSSLELGDSALYFCASSGGGSGSSYNEQFFGPGTRLTVL.

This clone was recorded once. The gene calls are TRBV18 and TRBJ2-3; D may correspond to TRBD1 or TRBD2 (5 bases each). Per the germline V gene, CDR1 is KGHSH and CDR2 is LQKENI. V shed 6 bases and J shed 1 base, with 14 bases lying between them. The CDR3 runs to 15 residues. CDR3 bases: TGTGCCAGCTCTCTCCAAACGGGACGCACAGATACGCAGTATTTT. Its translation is CASSLQTGRTDTQYF. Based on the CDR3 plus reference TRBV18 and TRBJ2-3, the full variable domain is NAGVMQNPRHLVRRRGQEARLRCSPMKGHSHVYWYRQLPEEGLKFMVYLQKENIIDESGMPKERFSAEFPKEGPSILRIQQVVRGDSAAYFCASSLQTGRTDTQYFGPGTRLTVL.

The CDR3 DNA is TGTGCCATTTCTCGGGGGGCAGGGGGTGTGAATGAAAATCAGCCCCAGCATTTT. Translated: CAISRGAGGVNENQPQHF. The chain carries TRBV10-3 and TRBJ1-5, with 7 positions matching TRBD1. J gave up 4 bases and V 9 bases, and 21 bases lay outside the gene matches. In germline, CDR1 is ENHRY, CDR2 SYGVKD. This CDR3 is 18 amino acids long.

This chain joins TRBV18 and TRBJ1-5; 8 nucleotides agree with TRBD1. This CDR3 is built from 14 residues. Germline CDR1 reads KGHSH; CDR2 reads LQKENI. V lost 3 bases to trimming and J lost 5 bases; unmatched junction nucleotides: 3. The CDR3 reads CASSPDRVYQPQHF. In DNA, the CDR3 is TGTGCCAGCTCACCGGACAGGGTTTATCAGCCCCAGCATTTT.

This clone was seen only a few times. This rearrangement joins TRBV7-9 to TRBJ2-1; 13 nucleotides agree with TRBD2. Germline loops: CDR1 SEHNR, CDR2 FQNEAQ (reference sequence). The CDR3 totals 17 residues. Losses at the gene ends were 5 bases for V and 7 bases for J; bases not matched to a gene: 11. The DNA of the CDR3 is TGTGCCAGCAGCCCGCTTCCTACTAGCGGGGGGGTTAATGAGCAGTTCTTC. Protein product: CASSPLPTSGGVNEQFF.

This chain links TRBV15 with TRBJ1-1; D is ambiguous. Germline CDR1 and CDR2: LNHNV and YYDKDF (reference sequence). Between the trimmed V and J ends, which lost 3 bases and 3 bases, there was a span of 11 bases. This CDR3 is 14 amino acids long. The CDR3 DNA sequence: TGTGCCACCAGCAGGGCCAGACTGGACACTGAAGCTTTCTTT. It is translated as CATSRARLDTEAFF.

CDR3 DNA sequence: TGTGCCAGCAGTGAATCGCTGGGAGGAGGAAACACCATATATTTT. It translates to CASSESLGGGNTIYF. The chain has TRBV25-1 and TRBJ1-3; D gene unclear. This CDR3 has 15 residues. CDR1 is MGHDK, CDR2 SYGVNS, per germline. V shed 1 base and J shed 4 bases, with 11 bases lying between them.